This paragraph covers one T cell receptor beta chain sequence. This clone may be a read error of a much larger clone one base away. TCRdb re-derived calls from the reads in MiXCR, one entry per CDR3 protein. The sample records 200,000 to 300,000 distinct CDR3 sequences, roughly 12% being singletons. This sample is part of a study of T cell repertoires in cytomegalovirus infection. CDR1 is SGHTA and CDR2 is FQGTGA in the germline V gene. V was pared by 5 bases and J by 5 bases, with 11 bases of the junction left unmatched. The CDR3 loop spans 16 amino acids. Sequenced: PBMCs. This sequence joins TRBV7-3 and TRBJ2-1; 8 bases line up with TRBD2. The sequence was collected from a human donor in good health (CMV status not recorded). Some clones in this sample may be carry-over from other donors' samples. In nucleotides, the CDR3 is TGTGCCAGCAGCCCGGCGGGCGGGGGGTACAACAATGAGCAGTTCTTC. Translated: CASSPAGGGYNNEQFF.